The 14 T cell receptor beta chains presented below share a single source sample, sequenced in a study of blood T cell repertoires in COVID-19 (dated by TCRdb to about 2020). Library construction relied on the immunoSEQ multiplex PCR assay. TCRdb retrieved this table from immuneACCESS and kept in-frame rearrangements only. Not all clones are present; in checked studies, unresolved V genes account for under half, and no reason is known for the remainder. This sample has around 30,000 clones in its table, and roughly 89% of those were observed once. Together, the top ten hold approximately 13% of the sample. Sequenced input: peripheral blood. The receptors here all came from a man between 65 and 85 years old with active COVID-19.

The J gene is TRBJ1-2, the V gene TRBV7-8, with 7 bases lining up with TRBD1. The CDR3 runs to 14 residues. The germline V gene encodes CDR1 SGHVS and CDR2 FQNEAQ. J gave up 3 bases and V 5 bases, and 6 bases lay outside the gene matches. CDR3 sequence reads: CASSPGGGDYGYTF. The CDR3 DNA reads as TGTGCCAGCAGCCCAGGGGGTGGCGACTATGGCTACACCTTC.

This clone was observed a single time. The chain carries TRBV4-3 and TRBJ2-7; TRBD2 might be the D (7 bases). In germline, CDR1 is LGHNA, CDR2 YSLEER. V dropped 0 bases and J dropped 5 bases, with 11 bases sitting between them. The CDR3 loop spans 14 amino acids. The CDR3 region is CASSQEGGGDEQYF. DNA for the CDR3: TGCGCCAGCAGCCAAGAAGGGGGAGGGGACGAGCAGTACTTC.

The chain employs TRBV6-1 and TRBJ1-2; 8 positions agree with TRBD1. The CDR3 sequence is 15 residues long. Germline CDR1 is MNHNS and CDR2 is SASEGT. The trim removed 0 bases at V and 3 bases at J, leaving 3 bases unmatched. Here the CDR3 reads CASSEAGQVHYGYTF. DNA for the CDR3: TGTGCCAGCAGTGAAGCGGGACAGGTTCACTATGGCTACACCTTC.

This clone showed up just once. The chain carries TRBV6-2 or TRBV6-3 and TRBJ2-6; D might be TRBD1 (6 bases). CDR3 length equals 18 residues. Germline CDR1 reads MNHEY; CDR2 reads SVGEGT. V was shortened by 8 bases and J by 0 bases, with 20 bases between the two germline ends. The CDR3, as DNA: TGTGCCAGCGGCCCGCCCCCCGACAGGCCCTCTGGGGCCAACGTCCTGACTTTC. This encodes CASGPPPDRPSGANVLTF.

J is TRBJ2-1 and V is TRBV2; unclear D gene. Germline CDR1 reads SNHLY; CDR2 reads FYNNEI. The CDR3 length is 13 residues. V lost 8 bases to trimming and J lost 9 bases, with 17 bases between them. The CDR3 here is CASFLRKSSEQFF. The CDR3 bases are TGTGCCAGCTTTTTGAGGAAGAGTAGTGAGCAGTTCTTC.

V usage is TRBV23-1 and J usage is TRBJ2-7; no clear D. TRBV23-1 is filed as an ORF, its function uncertain. CDR3 length equals 16 residues. V dropped 0 bases and J dropped 2 bases, with 14 bases sitting between them. The CDR3 DNA sequence: TGCGCCAGCAGTCAATCAAGCCACCGATTTACCTACGAGCAGTACTTC. Protein product: CASSQSSHRFTYEQYF.

CDR3 sequence (DNA): TGCGCCAGCAGCCAAGAAGGGACTAGCGGGAGGCTCAGCTCCTACAATGAGCAGTTCTTC. It encodes CASSQEGTSGRLSSYNEQFF. V usage is TRBV4-1 and J usage is TRBJ2-1; 15 nucleotides agree with TRBD2. The CDR3 is 20 residues long. The V and J ends lost 0 bases and 0 bases, in that order; junction bases with no gene match: 6. The V gene's germline CDR1 is MGHRA and CDR2 YSYEKL.

J is TRBJ2-3 and V is TRBV28, with 10 bases matching TRBD1. V shed 5 bases and J 3 bases; nucleotides not matched to a gene: 11. Germline assignment: CDR1 MDHEN and CDR2 SYDVKM. CDR3 size: 17 residues. For the CDR3, the DNA is TGTGCCAGCAGTGCCCCCTTGACAGGGGGCTCGACAGATACGCAGTATTTT. Amino acids: CASSAPLTGGSTDTQYF. The entire variable domain, with the rest obtained from reference TRBV28 and TRBJ2-3, is as follows: DVKVTQSSRYLVKRTGEKVFLECVQDMDHENMFWYRQDPGLGLRLIYFSYDVKMKEKGDIPEGYSVSREKKERFSLILESASTNQTSMYLCASSAPLTGGSTDTQYFGPGTRLTVL.

The V and J genes are TRBV9 and TRBJ2-3; TRBD2 agrees at 12 bases. Germline V lookup: CDR1 SGDLS, CDR2 YYNGEE. The length of the CDR3 is 17 residues. Trimming at V came to 0 bases and at J to 4 bases, leaving 6 bases not matched to a gene. The CDR3 bases are TGTGCCAGCAGCGTAGCGGTGACTAGCGGGAGTGCAGATACGCAGTATTTT. This sequence encodes CASSVAVTSGSADTQYF.

V gene TRBV5-1 combines with J gene TRBJ1-2; a weak D match, TRBD1 (6 bases). The ends were cut back, 4 bases at V and 2 bases at J, with 12 bases in the middle. CDR3 length: 14 amino acids. The germline V gene has CDR1 SGHRS and CDR2 YFSETQ. The CDR3 sequence: CASSVTGTNYGYTF. CDR3 nucleotide sequence: TGCGCCAGCAGCGTAACCGGGACAAACTATGGCTACACCTTC.

The chain carries TRBV5-1 and TRBJ2-1; 8 nucleotides align to TRBD2. The CDR3 is 14 residues long. Trimming took 4 bases from V and 6 from J; bases not matched to a gene: 6. CDR1 is SGHRS and CDR2 is YFSETQ in the germline V gene. In DNA form, the CDR3 reads TGCGCCAGCAGCCCGGGACTAGTGGGCAATGAGCAGTTCTTC. This codes for CASSPGLVGNEQFF.

This chain uses TRBV19 with TRBJ2-7; possible D gene TRBD1, 6 bases. The CDR3 covers 15 residues. Per germline, CDR1 LNHDA and CDR2 SQIVND (reference sequence). V dropped 6 bases and J dropped 0 bases, with 15 bases sitting between them. The CDR3 DNA reads TGTGCCAGTAGCCCGACAAGCAGGGGCTCCTACGAGCAGTACTTC. It is translated as CASSPTSRGSYEQYF.

This rearrangement joins TRBV4-2 to TRBJ2-1; 9 nucleotides line up with TRBD2. The germline V gene encodes CDR1 LGHNA and CDR2 YNFKEQ. The CDR3 is 17 residues long. The J segment lost 3 bases and the V segment lost 4 bases, leaving 10 bases of the junction unmatched. Here the CDR3 DNA reads TGTGCCAGCAGCCCCCTCGATTTTAGCGGGAGCTACAATGAGCAGTTCTTC. It codes for CASSPLDFSGSYNEQFF.

This clone has a handful of counts. CDR3 nucleotides: TGTGCCAGCAGCTTAGGGGGGACTAGCGGGAGCTCAGCGGAGCTGTTTTTT. Its translation: CASSLGGTSGSSAELFF. The J gene is TRBJ2-2, the V gene TRBV11-3; 14 nucleotides align to TRBD2. The germline V gene encodes CDR1 SGHNT and CDR2 YENEEA. This CDR3 is built from 17 residues. The V and J ends lost 1 base and 10 bases, in that order; junction bases with no gene match: 8. Based on the CDR3 plus reference TRBV11-3 and TRBJ2-2, the full variable domain is EAGVVQSPRYKIIEKKQPVAFWCNPISGHNTLYWYLQNLGQGPELLIRYENEEAVDDSQLPKDRFSAERLKGVDSTLKIQPAELGDSAVYLCASSLGGTSGSSAELFFGEGSRLTVL.